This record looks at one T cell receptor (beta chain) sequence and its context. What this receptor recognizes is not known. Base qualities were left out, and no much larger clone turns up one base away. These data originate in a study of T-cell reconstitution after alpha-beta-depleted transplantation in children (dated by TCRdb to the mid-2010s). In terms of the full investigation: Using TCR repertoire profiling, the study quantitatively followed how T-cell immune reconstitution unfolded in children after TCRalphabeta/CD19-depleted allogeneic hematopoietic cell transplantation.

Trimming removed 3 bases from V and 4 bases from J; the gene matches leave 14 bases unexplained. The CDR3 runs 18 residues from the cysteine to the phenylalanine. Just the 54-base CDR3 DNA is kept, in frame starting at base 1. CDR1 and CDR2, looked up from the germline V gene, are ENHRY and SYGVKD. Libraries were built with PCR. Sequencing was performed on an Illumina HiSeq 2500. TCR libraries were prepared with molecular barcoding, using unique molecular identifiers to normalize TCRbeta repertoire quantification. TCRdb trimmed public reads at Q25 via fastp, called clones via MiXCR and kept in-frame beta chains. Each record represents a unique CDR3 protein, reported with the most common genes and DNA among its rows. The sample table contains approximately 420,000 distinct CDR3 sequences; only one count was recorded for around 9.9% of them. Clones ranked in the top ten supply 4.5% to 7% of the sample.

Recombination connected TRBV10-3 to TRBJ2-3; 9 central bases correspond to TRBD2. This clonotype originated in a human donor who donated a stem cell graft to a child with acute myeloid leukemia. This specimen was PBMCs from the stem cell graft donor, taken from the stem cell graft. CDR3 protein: CAISDRGMAGGRPDTQYF. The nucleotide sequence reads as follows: TGTGCCATCAGTGACAGGGGTATGGCGGGGGGGCGTCCAGATACGCAGTATTTT.